The TCR beta chain under discussion was sequenced for a study of molecular identifiers for immune sequencing clone quantification (dated by TCRdb to the late 2010s). About the study as a whole: In a replicate experiment, RNA from about 20,000 or 100,000 naive CD8 T cells was split into five aliquots, four of which were sequenced. This methods study benchmarked molecular-identifier clustering-based TCR repertoire sequencing (MIDCIRS) and TCR RNA copy counting, using CD8 T cells to do so.

Library generation was performed with PCR. Sequencing used a NextSeq 500. Bulk TCR libraries were generated as previously described, with the TCR primers listed in Table S5 used. The Qiagen AllPrep DNA/RNA kit was used to purify total RNA. Reads from multiple sequencing runs of the same library were pooled before analysis. For the original study's pipeline: Reads were retained only if their TCR constant sequence matched exactly, and those retained reads were trimmed to 150 nt and grouped according to their 12-nt molecular barcodes. Reads inside each barcode group were sub-clustered using a 15% Levenshtein threshold, and a quality-weighted consensus sequence was constructed for each RNA molecule. Non-functional sequences were filtered out, along with any lower-count sequence sitting one edit away from another sequence. Based on fitting two negative binomial distributions, any barcode sub-cluster with under 20% of the maximum read count was discarded. The public reads were quality trimmed at Q25 with fastp and then assembled into clones with MiXCR by TCRdb, keeping productive beta chains. One record per CDR3 amino acid sequence lists the most common genes and DNA. The V and J calls and clone size come from TCRdb's table, not from the authors' own analysis. The sample table contains more than 85,000 distinct CDR3 sequences; only one count was recorded for about 35% of them. Of the sample, roughly 9.7% falls within the top ten clones.

The investigation overall reported the following: Identical TCR molecules sharing a barcode could cause highly expanded clone sizes to be underestimated. In CMV-specific effector cells, over 99% of molecules were held by clones above 20 RNA copies, whereas under 1% of molecules were held by such clones in naive cells. Modeling indicated about 3.1 TCR RNA copies recovered per cell, compared with roughly 9.7 by digital PCR, which implies a capture efficiency of 25% to 35%. Spiked-in Jurkat TCR RNA equivalent to a single cell was reported to be detectable even among one million naive CD8 T cells. The naive libraries included spiked-in Jurkat TCR RNA (about nine copies' worth), and this Jurkat TCR RNA is not part of the donor repertoire. When barcode sub-clustering was omitted, TCR diversity was inflated by chimeric consensus sequences, with chimeras reaching as high as 47%.

A word on this clonotype: The specificity of this receptor is unknown. A much more abundant neighbour one base away suggests this may be a read error.

Naive CD8 T cell libraries were made from approximately 22,000 to 940,000 sorted cells using 10%, 30% or 50% of purified RNA. Naive CD8 T cells, defined as CD8+CD4-CCR7+CD45RA+, were FACS-sorted into RLT Plus buffer on a BD FACSAria II. To test detection sensitivity, Jurkat RNA equivalent to more than eight TCR copies was spiked into samples of roughly 18,000-1,000,000 naive CD8 T cells. Enrichment of CD8 T cells was performed with RosetteSep CD8+ T Cell Enrichment Cocktail and Ficoll-Paque, after which ACK red cell lysis was carried out. V and J are truncated by 4 bases and 8 bases respectively, leaving an intervening sequence of 16 bases. Per the germline V gene, SGHVS is the CDR1 and FQNEAQ is the CDR2. The CDR3, cysteine through phenylalanine, is 14 amino acids long. Only the CDR3 DNA stays, 42 bases, in frame from base 1.

The receptor's source is a human donor in good health. Some libraries in this study had Jurkat cell RNA spiked in. The sequenced material came from naive CD8+ T cells from blood, with Jurkat cell RNA spiked in. The intended sense of this specimen's cell subset or site label: FACS-sorted CD8+CD4-CCR7+CD45RA+ naive T cells. This receptor chain uses TRBV7-8 and TRBJ2-3; the D gene is possibly TRBD1, with 6 bases matching. For the CDR3, the sequence is CASSSYRVPVTQYF. The DNA is TGTGCCAGCAGCTCTTACAGGGTCCCAGTTACGCAGTATTTT.